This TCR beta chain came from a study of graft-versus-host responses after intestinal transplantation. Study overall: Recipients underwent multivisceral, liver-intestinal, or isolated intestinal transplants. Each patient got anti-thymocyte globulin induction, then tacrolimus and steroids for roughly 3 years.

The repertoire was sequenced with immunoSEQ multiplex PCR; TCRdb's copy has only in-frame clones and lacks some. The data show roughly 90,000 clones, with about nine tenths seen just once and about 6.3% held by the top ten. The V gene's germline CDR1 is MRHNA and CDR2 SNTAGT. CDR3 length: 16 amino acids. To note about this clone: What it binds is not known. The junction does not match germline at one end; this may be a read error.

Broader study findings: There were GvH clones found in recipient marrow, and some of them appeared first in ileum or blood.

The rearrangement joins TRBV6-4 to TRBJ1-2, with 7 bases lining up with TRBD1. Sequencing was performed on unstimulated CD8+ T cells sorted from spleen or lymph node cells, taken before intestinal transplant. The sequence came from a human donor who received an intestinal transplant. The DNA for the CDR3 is TGTGCCAGCAGTTACTCCTCGACAGGGAGGGTCTATGGCTACACCTTC. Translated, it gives CASSYSSTGRVYGYTF.